The rows below give T cell receptor beta chains drawn from one sample of a study of blood T cells in healthy people across ages. A single record per CDR3 protein comes from TCRdb applying MiXCR to the 5' RACE reads. Of 1,500,000 or so distinct CDR3 sequences in the sample, approximately 59% were seen once. Sequenced sample: blood. All receptors derive from a man aged 18 to 29 in good health. Each CDR3 is given with its conserved first and last residue. Each record gives: V gene, clone size, J gene, D gene, CDR3 protein, CDR3 DNA. A D gene is named only where the DNA matches it firmly. A clone size is listed for some rows: how often the clone was seen (once, few, many), or a class if it is expanded.

>TRBV27|-|TRBJ2-1|TRBD1
CASSSTTGVTYNEQFF
TGTGCCAGCAGTTCCACGACAGGGGTAACCTACAATGAGCAGTTCTTC
>TRBV4-3|-|TRBJ2-7|-
CASSQDHNSYEQYF
TGCGCCAGCAGCCAAGATCACAACTCCTACGAGCAGTACTTC
>TRBV7-9|few|TRBJ2-3|TRBD2
CASSPMGLERIDTQYF
TGTGCCAGCAGCCCCATGGGACTAGAACGGATAGATACGCAGTATTTT
>TRBV2|-|TRBJ2-6|-
CASSKNIDSGANVLTF
TGTGCCAGCAGTAAGAACATTGATTCTGGGGCCAACGTCCTGACTTTC
>TRBV10-1|-|TRBJ2-1|-
CASSEELSSYNEQFF
TGCGCCAGCAGTGAGGAGTTAAGCTCCTACAATGAGCAGTTCTTC
>TRBV10-3|-|TRBJ1-1|-
CAISEGGDAFF
TGTGCCATCAGTGAGGGGGGGGACGCTTTCTTT
>TRBV4-1|-|TRBJ1-1|-
CASSQVGGGDTEAFF
TGCGCCAGCAGCCAAGTGGGGGGCGGGGACACTGAAGCTTTCTTT
>TRBV7-2|-|TRBJ2-7|-
CASSLAGGNKGYEQYF
TGTGCCAGCAGCTTAGCCGGGGGCAATAAGGGCTACGAGCAGTACTTC
>TRBV20-1|few|TRBJ2-3|-
CSAAGLPSFDDTQYF
TGCAGTGCTGCGGGACTGCCAAGTTTTGATGATACGCAGTATTTT
>TRBV20-1|-|TRBJ2-5|TRBD1
CSAKGTGRYQETQYF
TGCAGTGCTAAAGGGACAGGCAGGTACCAAGAGACCCAGTACTTC
>TRBV20-1|-|TRBJ1-6|-
CSARGIKQGLDSHNSPLHF
TGCAGTGCTAGAGGCATTAAACAGGGCTTGGACTCCCATAATTCACCCCTCCACTTT
>TRBV6-1|-|TRBJ1-5|-
CASSEFEGGNQPQHF
TGTGCCAGCAGTGAATTTGAGGGTGGCAATCAGCCCCAGCATTTT
>TRBV20-1|-|TRBJ1-6|-
CSATTSPDNSPLHF
TGCAGTGCCACAACATCGCCCGATAATTCACCCCTCCACTTT
>TRBV27|-|TRBJ1-3|-
CASSSNAIWDTIYF
TGTGCCAGCAGTTCGAATGCAATCTGGGACACCATATATTTT
>TRBV6-5|once|TRBJ2-5|-
CASRTDWGQETQYF
TGTGCCAGCAGAACCGACTGGGGTCAAGAGACCCAGTACTTC
>TRBV2|-|TRBJ2-7|TRBD2
CASTPLAGGYEQYF
TGTGCCAGCACCCCACTAGCGGGGGGCTACGAGCAGTACTTC
>TRBV7-9|-|TRBJ2-5|TRBD1
CASSLRTGGLAETQYF
TGTGCCAGCAGCTTAAGGACAGGGGGATTGGCGGAGACCCAGTACTTC
>TRBV4-1|-|TRBJ2-4|-
CASSQEGGAAKNIQYF
TGCGCCAGCAGCCAAGAGGGGGGCGCAGCCAAAAACATTCAGTACTTC
>TRBV7-9|few|TRBJ2-3|-
CASSYAGEDTQYF
TGTGCCAGCAGCTACGCAGGGGAAGATACGCAGTATTTT
>TRBV12-3/TRBV12-4|once|TRBJ2-1|-
CASSLDQGRNEQFF
TGTGCCAGCAGTTTGGATCAGGGTAGGAATGAGCAGTTCTTC
>TRBV29-1|-|TRBJ2-7|TRBD2
CSVWTSGNGVQYF
TGCAGCGTTTGGACCAGCGGGAACGGGGTGCAGTACTTC
>TRBV20-1|-|TRBJ2-1|-
CSARTDSNEQFF
TGCAGTGCTAGGACAGACTCTAATGAGCAGTTCTTC
>TRBV5-1|-|TRBJ2-1|TRBD2
CASSLTTSGGYEQFF
TGCGCCAGCAGCTTGACGACTAGCGGGGGTTATGAGCAGTTCTTC
>TRBV6-5|-|TRBJ1-1|-
CASSYSKTGNTEAFF
TGTGCCAGCAGTTACTCGAAAACGGGAAACACTGAAGCTTTCTTT
>TRBV3-1|-|TRBJ2-1|-
CASSQRERAYNEQFF
TGTGCCAGCAGCCAAAGGGAAAGGGCTTACAATGAGCAGTTCTTC
>TRBV12-3/TRBV12-4|-|TRBJ1-2|-
CASSVPPGAPYGYTF
TGTGCCAGCAGTGTGCCCCCCGGGGCTCCCTATGGCTACACCTTC
>TRBV11-2|-|TRBJ2-3|-
CASSLVPVQDTQYF
TGTGCCAGCAGCTTAGTTCCGGTGCAGGATACGCAGTATTTT
>TRBV10-3|-|TRBJ2-7|-
CAISESHSYEQYF
TGTGCCATCAGTGAGTCGCATTCCTACGAGCAGTACTTC
>TRBV5-1|few|TRBJ1-1|TRBD1
CASSLDRATEAFF
TGTGCCAGCAGCTTAGACAGGGCAACTGAAGCTTTCTTT
>TRBV28|-|TRBJ2-7|-
CAVRVPSSYEQYF
TGTGCCGTCAGGGTCCCCTCTTCCTACGAGCAGTACTTC
>TRBV7-2|many|TRBJ2-7|TRBD2
CASSLGGAAYEQYF
TGTGCCAGCAGTTTGGGAGGGGCCGCCTACGAGCAGTACTTC
>TRBV4-1|-|TRBJ2-3|TRBD2
CASSHGVGRGGTTDTQYF
TGCGCCAGCAGCCATGGGGTGGGTCGCGGGGGAACCACAGATACGCAGTATTTT
>TRBV20-1|once|TRBJ2-7|-
CSARDVGQTLYEQYF
TGCAGTGCTAGAGATGTAGGACAAACCCTGTACGAGCAGTACTTC
>TRBV4-1|-|TRBJ2-5|-
CASSQAGGAETQYF
TGCGCCAGCAGCCAAGCAGGGGGGGCGGAGACCCAGTACTTC
>TRBV6-5|-|TRBJ2-7|TRBD1
CASSYSRDSRHEQYF
TGTGCCAGCAGTTACAGTAGGGACAGTAGACACGAGCAGTACTTC
>TRBV5-1|-|TRBJ2-1|TRBD2
CASSVTSGTGNEQFF
TGCGCCAGCAGCGTCACTAGCGGGACCGGAAATGAGCAGTTCTTC
>TRBV7-9|-|TRBJ1-2|TRBD1
CASSLDDREAGYTF
TGTGCCAGCAGCTTAGACGACAGGGAAGCTGGCTACACCTTC
>TRBV9|-|TRBJ1-2|-
CASTGAGPTYGYTF
TGTGCCAGCACCGGGGCAGGGCCGACGTATGGCTACACCTTC
>TRBV28|-|TRBJ2-3|TRBD1
CASSSGTEKSYPDTQYF
TGTGCCAGCAGTTCTGGGACAGAGAAGTCCTATCCAGATACGCAGTATTTT
>TRBV10-3|-|TRBJ2-7|TRBD2
CAISELTSGSYEQYF
TGTGCCATCAGTGAGTTAACTAGCGGGTCCTACGAGCAGTACTTC
>TRBV21-1|-|TRBJ2-1|-
CASSRFFAGVGCDEQFF
TGTGCCAGCAGCAGGTTCTTTGCGGGAGTTGGATGTGATGAGCAGTTCTTC
>TRBV12-3/TRBV12-4|-|TRBJ1-4|TRBD1
CASSGRDRPNEKLFF
TGTGCCAGCAGTGGAAGGGACAGGCCTAATGAAAAACTGTTTTTT
>TRBV10-2|-|TRBJ2-1|TRBD2
CASGWGLAAKSSYNEQFF
TGCGCCAGCGGATGGGGACTAGCGGCTAAGAGCTCCTACAATGAGCAGTTCTTC
>TRBV25-1|-|TRBJ1-6|-
CASSGGGVSPLHF
TGTGCCAGCAGTGGGGGTGGGGTGTCACCCCTCCACTTT
>TRBV6-2/TRBV6-3|-|TRBJ1-2|-
CASSYDLSETSYGYTF
TGTGCCAGCAGTTACGATTTGTCAGAAACTTCGTATGGCTACACCTTC
>TRBV3-1|few|TRBJ1-2|-
CASSQGRQSYYGYTF
TGTGCCAGCAGCCAAGGGAGACAGTCCTACTATGGCTACACCTTC
>TRBV11-2|-|TRBJ2-1|-
CATSWRPRSYNEQFF
TGTGCCACCAGCTGGAGGCCGCGATCCTACAATGAGCAGTTCTTC
>TRBV20-1|many|TRBJ1-1|-
CSASGAMAVGTEAFF
TGCAGTGCTAGTGGGGCCATGGCTGTGGGCACTGAAGCTTTCTTT
>TRBV7-9|-|TRBJ1-6|-
CASLGDGTHSPLHF
TGTGCCAGCTTGGGGGACGGGACCCATTCACCCCTCCACTTT
>TRBV27|few|TRBJ2-6|-
CASSLLGSGGGLSGANVLTF
TGTGCCAGCAGTTTATTAGGGTCAGGTGGGGGACTTTCTGGGGCCAACGTCCTGACTTTC
>TRBV6-6|-|TRBJ2-7|TRBD1
CASRLLQGAHEQYF
TGTGCCAGCAGACTCCTTCAGGGGGCCCACGAGCAGTACTTC
>TRBV7-9|-|TRBJ2-7|TRBD1
CASSPSGTVYEQYF
TGTGCCAGCAGCCCGTCCGGGACAGTTTACGAGCAGTACTTC
>TRBV9|-|TRBJ1-1|TRBD1
CASSTGTGVNTEAFF
TGTGCCAGCAGCACCGGGACAGGGGTGAACACTGAAGCTTTCTTT
>TRBV20-1|-|TRBJ2-5|-
CSAWYQETQYF
TGCAGTGCTTGGTACCAAGAGACCCAGTACTTC